This TCR beta chain was profiled in a study of ipilimumab plus nivolumab after autologous stem cell transplantation. Study-level findings and limits: The authors say TCR, Treg and microbiome findings warrant further study.

Comment on this clone: The antigen is not known.

Assay: immunoSEQ multiplex PCR; the TCRdb copy retains only in-frame clones and omits some. The table records about 23,000 clones, 74% of them present only once. Patients got ipilimumab 1 mg/kg beginning 14 to 28 days post-transplant. Through week 26, nivolumab 3 mg/kg IV was given weeks 1, 4, 7, 10, then biweekly. Germline V gives CDR1 GTSNPN, CDR2 SVGIG (reference sequence). The CDR3 length is 15 residues. V dropped 8 bases and J dropped 0 bases, with 20 bases sitting between them. The chain links TRBV30 to TRBJ2-7, with D unclear. The TCR sequence derives from a male donor with diffuse large B-cell lymphoma. This material consisted of PBMCs, taken in a trial of ipilimumab plus nivolumab as post-transplant consolidation. CDR3 coding DNA: TGTGCCAAGGGTTTAGCCCTATGGGGCTCCTACGAGCAGTACTTC. As protein: CAKGLALWGSYEQYF.